A single sample is the source of the 11 T cell receptor beta chains below, sequenced in a study of control samples from healthy donors and cancer patients. TCRdb's table, derived via immunoSEQ multiplex PCR, lists solely in-frame clones and lacks some. The data hold 30,000 to 40,000 clones, with 86% observed a single time. Input material: PBMCs. The source of these receptors is a woman aged 35 to 49 with lung cancer.

The chain uses TRBV14 and TRBJ1-4; D is unclear. The germline V gene has CDR1 SGHDN and CDR2 FVKESK. The V and J ends lost 1 base and 6 bases respectively, with 12 bases between them. CDR3 length: 15 residues. The CDR3 sequence: CASSQGRSWDEKLFF. In nucleotides, the CDR3 is TGTGCCAGCAGCCAAGGCAGATCCTGGGATGAAAAACTGTTTTTT. The full variable domain, with the rest looked up from reference TRBV14 and TRBJ1-4, is EAGVTQFPSHSVIEKGQTVTLRCDPISGHDNLYWYRRVMGKEIKFLLHFVKESKQDESGMPNNRFLAERTGGTYSTLKVQPAELEDSGVYFCASSQGRSWDEKLFFGSGTQLSVL.

The J gene is TRBJ1-6, the V gene TRBV28; D gene uncertain. V was cut by 4 bases and J by 7 bases, with 14 bases left in between. Germline V gives CDR1 MDHEN, CDR2 SYDVKM. This CDR3 region has 15 residues. In DNA form, the CDR3 reads TGTGCCAGCAGTTCGGCGACGGGCGGAAATTCACCCCTCCACTTT. This encodes CASSSATGGNSPLHF. The complete variable domain, with remaining parts taken from reference TRBV28 and TRBJ1-6, reads DVKVTQSSRYLVKRTGEKVFLECVQDMDHENMFWYRQDPGLGLRLIYFSYDVKMKEKGDIPEGYSVSREKKERFSLILESASTNQTSMYLCASSSATGGNSPLHFGNGTRLTVT.

This clone was observed once. The chain has TRBV12-1 and TRBJ1-2. TRBV12-1 is designated a pseudogene. CDR3 size: 16 residues. CDR3 loop: CASSWQPRTGNYGYTF. The CDR3 DNA reads as TGTGCCAGCAGCTGGCAACCGAGGACTGGTAACTATGGCTACACCTTC.

V and J are TRBV7-2 and TRBJ1-2; D may be TRBD1 (5 bases). This CDR3 is built from 14 residues. Trimming left V 0 bases short and J 3 bases short, with 8 bases between. CDR1 is SGHTA and CDR2 is FQGNSA in the germline V gene. The CDR3 DNA sequence: TGTGCCAGCAGCTTAGCGGGGCAGGACTATGGCTACACCTTC. Encoded protein: CASSLAGQDYGYTF.

This chain's CDR3 is CASSEGTGASEQYF. For the CDR3, the DNA is TGTGCCAGCAGTGAAGGGACAGGGGCGAGCGAGCAGTACTTC. The chain is built from TRBV6-1 and TRBJ2-7; the match to TRBD1 covers 9 bases. V was clipped by 1 base and J by 6 bases; unmatched bases: 4. CDR3 length: 14 amino acids. From germline, CDR1 is MNHNS and CDR2 SASEGT.

This clone was observed a few times. This rearrangement joins TRBV18 to TRBJ2-7, with 9 bases aligning to TRBD1. V gave up 3 bases and J gave up 3 bases; unmatched junction bases: 3. Germline V gives CDR1 KGHSH, CDR2 LQKENI. This CDR3 is 14 amino acids long. The DNA of the CDR3 is TGTGCCAGCTCACCCCAGGACAGGGGCTACGAGCAGTACTTC. Protein sequence: CASSPQDRGYEQYF.

This chain links TRBV28 with TRBJ1-5, with a weak D call TRBD1 (6 bases). V was clipped by 7 bases and J by 9 bases, with 25 bases between them. The CDR3 totals 16 residues. Germline V gives CDR1 MDHEN, CDR2 SYDVKM. Here the CDR3 reads CASTTGGQGGFVPQHF. The CDR3 coding sequence is TGTGCCAGCACCACCGGGGGGCAGGGTGGCTTCGTGCCCCAGCATTTT.

This clone has a single count. V and J are TRBV9 and TRBJ2-7; 9 bases fit TRBD1. The CDR3 covers 16 residues. CDR1 and CDR2 (germline): SGDLS, YYNGEE. V was pared by 0 bases and J by 3 bases, with 7 bases of the junction left unmatched. In DNA, the CDR3 is TGTGCCAGCAGCGTAGGCTCCGGGACAGGGCTCTACGAGCAGTACTTC. This codes for CASSVGSGTGLYEQYF.

The chain recombines TRBV30 with TRBJ1-4; 7 nucleotides line up with TRBD1. The CDR3 is 12 amino acids. Germline values: CDR1 GTSNPN, CDR2 SVGIG (reference sequence). The junction had 5 bases not matched to a gene; V was cut back by 8 bases and J by 5 bases. CDR3 in amino acids: CAQGGQNEKLFF. DNA for the CDR3: TGTGCCCAGGGGGGGCAGAATGAAAAACTGTTTTTT.

The chain employs TRBV29-1 and TRBJ1-1, with D possibly TRBD1 on 5 matching bases. Trimming shortened V by 1 base and J by 4 bases, and 10 bases separated the two germline ends. This CDR3 has 13 residues. The germline CDR1 and CDR2 sequences are SQVTM and ANQGSEA. The CDR3 DNA sequence: TGCAGCGTTGAAGCCCGTGGGGGCACTGAAGCTTTCTTT. Translated: CSVEARGGTEAFF.

The chain employs TRBV4-3 and TRBJ1-3, with 8 bases lining up with TRBD1. Germline assignment: CDR1 LGHNA and CDR2 YSLEER. V gave up 0 bases and J gave up 2 bases; unmatched junction bases: 21. The CDR3 runs 22 residues. The CDR3 DNA is TGCGCCAGCAGCCAAGATCTCCGGGGGACAGGTTTTTTCCTTCCTACTGGAAACACCATATATTTT. Translated, it gives CASSQDLRGTGFFLPTGNTIYF.